The 2 T cell receptor beta chains reported below all come from one sample, sequenced in a study of blood T cell repertoires in COVID-19. The protocol was immunoSEQ multiplex PCR, while the TCRdb copy is restricted to in-frame clones and leaves out a portion. This repertoire shows about 80,000 clones, 60% to 85% found once; its top ten account for about a sixth. Sequenced material: peripheral blood. The receptors here all came from a human donor in a cohort sampled during active COVID-19.

The chain couples TRBV21-1 to TRBJ1-5; TRBD1 reflects the table's D call only, with no check against the DNA. TRBV21-1 is annotated as a pseudogene. The CDR3 loop spans 15 amino acids. CDR3 bases: TGTGCCAGCAGCGCCATGACAGGGAGCAATCAGCCCCAGCATTTT. This translates into CASSAMTGSNQPQHF.

The chain recombines TRBV3-1 (or the pseudogene TRBV3-2) with TRBJ2-3; 9 nucleotides line up with TRBD2. Losses at the gene ends were 0 bases for V and 5 bases for J; bases not matched to a gene: 3. This CDR3 has 15 amino acids. Germline values: CDR1 LGHDT, CDR2 YNNKEL (reference sequence). This CDR3 reads CASSQDQRGVDTQYF. The CDR3 DNA reads as TGTGCCAGCAGCCAAGATCAGCGGGGGGTAGATACGCAGTATTTT.